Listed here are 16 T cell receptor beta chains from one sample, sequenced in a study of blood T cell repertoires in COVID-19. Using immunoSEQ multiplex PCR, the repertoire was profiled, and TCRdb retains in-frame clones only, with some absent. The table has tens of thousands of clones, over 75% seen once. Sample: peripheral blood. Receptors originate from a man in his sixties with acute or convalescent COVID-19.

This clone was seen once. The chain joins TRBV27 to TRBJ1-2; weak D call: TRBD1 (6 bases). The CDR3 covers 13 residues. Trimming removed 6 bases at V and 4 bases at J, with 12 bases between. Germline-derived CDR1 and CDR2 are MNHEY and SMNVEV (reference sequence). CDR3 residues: CASRSDRGYGYTF. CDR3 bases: TGTGCCAGCAGATCGGACAGAGGCTATGGCTACACCTTC.

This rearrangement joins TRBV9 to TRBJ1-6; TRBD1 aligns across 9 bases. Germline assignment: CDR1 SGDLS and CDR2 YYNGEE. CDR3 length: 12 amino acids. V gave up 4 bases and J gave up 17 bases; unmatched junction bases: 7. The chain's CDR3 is CASSSDRGIIHF. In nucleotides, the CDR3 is TGTGCCAGCAGCTCAGACAGGGGGATCATCCACTTT.

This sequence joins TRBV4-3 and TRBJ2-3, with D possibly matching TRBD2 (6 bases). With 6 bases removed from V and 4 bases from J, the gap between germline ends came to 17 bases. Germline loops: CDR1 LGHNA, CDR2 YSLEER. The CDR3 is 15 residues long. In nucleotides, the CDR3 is TGCGCCAGCAGAGAGGGGAGGAGGGACGCAGATACGCAGTATTTT. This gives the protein CASREGRRDADTQYF.

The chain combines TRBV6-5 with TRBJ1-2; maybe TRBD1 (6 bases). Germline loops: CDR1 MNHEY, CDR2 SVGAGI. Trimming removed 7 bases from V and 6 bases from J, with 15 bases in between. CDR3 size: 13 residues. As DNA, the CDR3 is TGTGCCAGCATCCTGGACAGAAGAAATGGCTACACCTTC. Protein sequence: CASILDRRNGYTF.

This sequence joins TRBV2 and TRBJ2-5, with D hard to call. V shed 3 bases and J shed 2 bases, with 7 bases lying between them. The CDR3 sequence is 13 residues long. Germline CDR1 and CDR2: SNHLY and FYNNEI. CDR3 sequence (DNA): TGTGCCAGCAGTGACCCCATTCAAGAGACCCAGTACTTC. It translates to CASSDPIQETQYF. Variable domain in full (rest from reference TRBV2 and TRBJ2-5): EPEVTQTPSHQVTQMGQEVILRCVPISNHLYFYWYRQILGQKVEFLVSFYNNEISEKSEIFDDQFSVERPDGSNFTLKIRSTKLEDSAMYFCASSDPIQETQYFGPGTRLLVL.

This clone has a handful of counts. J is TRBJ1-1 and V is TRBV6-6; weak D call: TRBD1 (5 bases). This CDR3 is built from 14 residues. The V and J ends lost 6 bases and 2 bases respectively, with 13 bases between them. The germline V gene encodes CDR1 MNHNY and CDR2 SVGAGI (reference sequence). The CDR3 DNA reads TGTGCCAGCAGGGGGGGAGCGGCAAACACTGAAGCTTTCTTT. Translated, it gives CASRGGAANTEAFF.

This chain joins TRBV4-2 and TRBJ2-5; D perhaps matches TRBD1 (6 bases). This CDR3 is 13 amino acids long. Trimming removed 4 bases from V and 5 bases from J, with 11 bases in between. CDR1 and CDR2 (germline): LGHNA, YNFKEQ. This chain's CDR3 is CASSPQGRETQYF. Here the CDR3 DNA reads TGTGCCAGCAGCCCACAGGGTCGGGAGACCCAGTACTTC.

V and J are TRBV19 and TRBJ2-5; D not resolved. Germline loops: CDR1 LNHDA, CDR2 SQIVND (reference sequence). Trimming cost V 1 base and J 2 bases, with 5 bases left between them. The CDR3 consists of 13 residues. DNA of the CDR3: TGTGCCAGTAGTATAGCGACTCAAGAGACCCAGTACTTC. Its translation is CASSIATQETQYF.

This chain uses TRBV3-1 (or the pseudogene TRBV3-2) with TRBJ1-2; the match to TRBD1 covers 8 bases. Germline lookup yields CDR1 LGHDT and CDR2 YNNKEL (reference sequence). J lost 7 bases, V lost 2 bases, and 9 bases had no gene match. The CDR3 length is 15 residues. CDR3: CASSQFQGARSGYTF. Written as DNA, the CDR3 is TGTGCCAGCAGCCAATTTCAGGGGGCGCGGAGTGGCTACACCTTC.

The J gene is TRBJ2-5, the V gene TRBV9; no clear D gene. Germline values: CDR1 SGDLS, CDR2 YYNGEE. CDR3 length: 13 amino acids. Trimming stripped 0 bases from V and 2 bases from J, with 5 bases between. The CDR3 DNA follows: TGTGCCAGCAGCGTAGGGCTGCAAGAGACCCAGTACTTC. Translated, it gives CASSVGLQETQYF.

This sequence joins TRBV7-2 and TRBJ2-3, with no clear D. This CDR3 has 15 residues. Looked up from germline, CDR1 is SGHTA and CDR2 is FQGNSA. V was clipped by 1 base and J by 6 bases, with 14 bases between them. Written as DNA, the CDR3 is TGTGCCAGCAGCTTAGGGGTTCAATCCGGGGATACGCAGTATTTT. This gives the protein CASSLGVQSGDTQYF.

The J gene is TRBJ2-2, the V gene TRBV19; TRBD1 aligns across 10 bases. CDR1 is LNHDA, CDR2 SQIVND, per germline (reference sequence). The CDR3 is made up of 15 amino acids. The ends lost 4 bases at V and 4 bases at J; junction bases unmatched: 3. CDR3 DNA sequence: TGTGCCAGTAGTACCGGACAGGGGGTCACCGGGGAGCTGTTTTTT. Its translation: CASSTGQGVTGELFF. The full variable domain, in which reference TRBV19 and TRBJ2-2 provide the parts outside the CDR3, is DGGITQSPKYLFRKEGQNVTLSCEQNLNHDAMYWYRQDPGQGLRLIYYSQIVNDFQKGDIAEGYSVSREKKESFPLTVTSAQKNPTAFYLCASSTGQGVTGELFFGEGSRLTVL.

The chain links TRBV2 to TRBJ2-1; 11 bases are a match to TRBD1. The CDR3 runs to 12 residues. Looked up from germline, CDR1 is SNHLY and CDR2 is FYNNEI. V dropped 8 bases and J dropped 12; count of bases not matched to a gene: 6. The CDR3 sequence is CASSGQGEGQFF. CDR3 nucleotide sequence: TGTGCCAGCTCGGGACAGGGGGAGGGGCAGTTCTTC.

The CDR3 region has the DNA TGTGCCAGCAGTTACGACGGGACAGGGAATTCACCCCTCCACTTT. This translates into CASSYDGTGNSPLHF. The genes are TRBV6-5 and TRBJ1-6, with 9 bases aligning to TRBD1. Germline assignment: CDR1 MNHEY and CDR2 SVGAGI. The CDR3 spans 15 residues. V dropped 2 bases and J dropped 7; count of bases not matched to a gene: 3.

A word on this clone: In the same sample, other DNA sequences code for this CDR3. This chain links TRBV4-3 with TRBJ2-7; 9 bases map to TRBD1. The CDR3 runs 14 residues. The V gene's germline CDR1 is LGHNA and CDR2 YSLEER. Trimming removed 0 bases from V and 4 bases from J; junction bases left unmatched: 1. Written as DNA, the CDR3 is TGCGCCAGCAGCCAAGAGGGACAGGGTTACGAGCAGTACTTC. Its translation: CASSQEGQGYEQYF.

Here the CDR3 DNA reads TGTGCCAGCTCATACCAAAGTCGCAGGGTCGAGGCTTTCTTT. Encoded protein: CASSYQSRRVEAFF. The chain combines TRBV18 with TRBJ1-1; a weak D match, TRBD1 (5 bases). V shed 5 bases and J shed 11 bases, with 21 bases lying between them. The CDR3 runs to 14 residues. Germline V lookup: CDR1 KGHSH, CDR2 LQKENI.